This note documents a single TCR gamma chain sequence. Judged by its sample share, this clone qualifies as large (0.1 to 1%). Its cognate antigen has yet to be identified. No clone much larger than this one lies a single base away; base qualities are absent. The same CDR3 also results from other DNA sequences found in this sample. V ends up 6 bases short and J 1 base short, with an unmatched junction base count of 3. The germline V gene gives CDR1 as VENAVY and CDR2 as YDSYNSRV. There are 12 amino acids in the CDR3, from cysteine to phenylalanine inclusive. Kept here is only the CDR3 DNA, which spans 36 bases and is read in frame from base 1. Genomic DNA was extracted with the QIAamp DNA FFPE tissue kit from ten 5-um FFPE scrolls per case. Classification of coeliac disease based on the TCR repertoire was tested using fully anonymised formalin-fixed paraffin-embedded duodenal biopsies that were surplus to diagnostic needs.

The library was prepared using multiplex PCR. The reads were generated on an Ion Torrent PGM. TRG repertoires were amplified from 150 to 250 ng of biopsy DNA with the LymphoTrack kit, in which Illumina adapters are carried by the primers. After purification with AMPure XP beads and quantification on a 2100 Bioanalyzer, the TRG amplicons were pooled in equimolar amounts. TRG libraries were sequenced on an Ion PGM instrument. In the source study's methods: Using FastX, any read was removed if more than 10% of its nucleotides had quality scores below the third quartile calculated per patient. IMGT/HighV-QUEST was used to align reads in order to assign V, D and J genes, locate CDR3 regions and judge functionality. After the sequences were translated into amino acids, every sequence predicted to be non-functional was thrown out. CDR3s were split into kmers, with and without positional annotation; kmer frequencies underwent PCA, and samples were clustered using all 1023 combinations of PCs 1-10. Classification was validated by leave-one-out cross-validation, in which parameters were re-optimised on the remaining samples each time. Shannon diversity was computed with the vegan R package from repeated random subsamples equal to the lowest read count. TCRdb called clones afresh from the public reads with CATT; identical DNA rows were later merged. It is TCRdb's table, rather than the study itself, that gives the V and J calls and clone size. The sample contains some 920 gamma-chain clones, over 45% of them found a single time. The ten largest clones take up 15% to 20% of the sample.

The record originates from a study of intestinal T cells in coeliac disease (dated by TCRdb to 2019 to 2021). Background for the entire study: Coeliac patients were found to be much younger than controls, with mean ages of approximately 16.0 versus 58 years recorded in the TRG cohort. The TCR-delta (TRD) cohort comprised duodenal biopsies from approximately eleven coeliac disease patients and approximately eleven non-coeliac controls. A second, larger TCR-gamma (TRG) cohort included duodenal biopsies from roughly 36 coeliac disease patients and about 22 non-coeliac controls.

Results the study describes overall, beyond this receptor: FFPE-derived DNA was found to be relatively degraded, and loss of a proportion of TCR sequences in each sample was likely caused by this degradation. Clustering based on TRG put most of the 54 biopsies (roughly 94%) in the right class, and the reported leave-one-out accuracy was around 90%. The coeliac group and the control group were significantly different in age, but an analysis split by age did not give significant classification. It was not possible to tell repeated CDR3 amino acid sequences apart from PCR duplicates. TRD kmer-based clustering correctly classified all 20 or so biopsies in training, with a reported leave-one-out accuracy of over 75%.

This chain joins TRGV8 to TRGJ1 or TRGJ2. This sequence was found in a human donor with celiac disease. Sequencing input: a duodenal biopsy. CDR3 loop: CATWSNYYKKLF. The nucleotide sequence reads as follows: TGTGCCACCTGGTCCAATTATTATAAGAAACTCTTT.